This record looks at one T cell receptor beta chain sequence and its context. This receptor's antigen is unknown. No much larger clone exists at a distance of one base, and base qualities are not known. This sample was included in a study of a mutant IDH1 vaccine in newly diagnosed glioma (dated by TCRdb to about 2021). About the study as a whole: Vaccination started 4-6 weeks after radiotherapy alone, or was given together with temozolomide cycles in the groups whose treatment included chemotherapy. Of the approximately 33 treated patients, 62.5% were male and about 40% were female, and a mean age of around 40 years was recorded. Before enrollment, most patients had been given radiochemotherapy with temozolomide as standard therapy, while the rest had received either radiotherapy alone or temozolomide alone. The week-35 safety follow-up took place at visit V12, and the week-47 end of study took place at visit V13. Six visits were used for peripheral blood collection: V03 (baseline), V05, V07, V10, V12 and V13. For exploratory analyses, longitudinal TCRB deep sequencing was carried out in roughly 23 treated patients wherever samples were available. Points the paper makes about the study in general: No apparent relationship was observed between pseudoprogression and alterations in the top peripheral T cell clonotypes detected by TCRB sequencing. Across multiple MHC alleles, vaccine-induced immune responses were seen in around 94% of patients. Availability determined which PBMC samples were chosen for TCRB deep sequencing. According to the authors, sample limitations meant that analyses of patient blood samples could not be reproduced.

The library relied on the immunoSEQ multiplex PCR assay. Rearranged TCR beta chain sequences were amplified with the hsTCRB Kit following the manufacturer's protocol. An Illumina MiSeq was used to sequence the TCRB libraries. In the paper's pipeline: The kit vendor's proprietary platform handled demultiplexing, trimming and gene mapping. TCRdb stores this immuneACCESS table with in-frame sequences only. Part of the clones is absent; in the studies checked, under half of the shortfall reflects unresolved V genes, and no reason is known for the rest. That table is the source of V, J and clone size, and D and trimming were worked out from the DNA. Across this sample there are about 94,000 clones, with under 90% seen only once. The top ten clonotypes cover roughly 0.74% of the sample. Based on the germline V gene, the CDR1 and CDR2 sequences are KGHSH and LQKENI. Its CDR3 holds 14 amino acids, cysteine through phenylalanine. The only DNA kept is the CDR3, 42 bases in frame from the first base. V loses 5 bases, J loses 4 bases, and the germline ends lie 12 bases apart.

The label giving this sample's time point can be read as: week 47, end of study. Each vaccine dose was 300 ug of a 20-mer mutant IDH1 peptide in Montanide, given subcutaneously with topical imiquimod. Eight vaccinations were administered to patients in weeks 1, 3, 5, 7, 11, 15, 19 and 23, corresponding to visits V03 through V10. Donors had newly diagnosed WHO grade 3 or 4 IDH1-mutant astrocytomas with loss of nuclear ATRX. The samples were drawn from NOA16, a multicentre, single-arm, open-label phase I trial in Germany that tested a mutant IDH1 peptide vaccine in humans for the first time. Genomic DNA for TCRB sequencing was extracted from EDTA blood using the DNeasy Blood and Tissue Kit.

Sample: PBMCs, taken from a glioma patient whose treatment included an IDH1 peptide vaccine. The chain employs TRBV18 and TRBJ1-3; perhaps TRBD1 is the D gene, with 6 bases matching. This receptor was identified in a woman in her fifties or sixties with glioma. The base sequence is TGTGCCAGCTCAAGGGGGACGGCGGGAAACACCATATATTTT. The resulting protein is CASSRGTAGNTIYF.